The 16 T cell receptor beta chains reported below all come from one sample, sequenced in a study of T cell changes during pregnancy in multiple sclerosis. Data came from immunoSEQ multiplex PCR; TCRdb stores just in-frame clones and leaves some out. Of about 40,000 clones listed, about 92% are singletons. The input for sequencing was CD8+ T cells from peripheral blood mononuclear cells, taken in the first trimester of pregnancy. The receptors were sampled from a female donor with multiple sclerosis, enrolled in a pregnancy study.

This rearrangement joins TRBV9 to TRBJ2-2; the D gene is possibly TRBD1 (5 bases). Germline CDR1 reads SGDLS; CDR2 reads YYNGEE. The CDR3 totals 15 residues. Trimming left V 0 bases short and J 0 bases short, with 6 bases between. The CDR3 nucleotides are TGTGCCAGCAGCGTAGACAGGCCGAACACCGGGGAGCTGTTTTTT. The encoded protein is CASSVDRPNTGELFF.

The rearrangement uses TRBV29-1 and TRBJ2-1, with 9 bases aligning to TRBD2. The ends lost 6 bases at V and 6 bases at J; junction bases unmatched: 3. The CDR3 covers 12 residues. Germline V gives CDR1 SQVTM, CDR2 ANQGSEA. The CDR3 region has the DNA TGCAGCGTGAGAGCGGGGGGCAATGAGCAGTTCTTC. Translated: CSVRAGGNEQFF.

This CDR3 is CASSLVWSGREDSNQPQHF. CDR3 DNA: TGTGCCAGCAGCTTAGTTTGGTCGGGAAGGGAGGATAGCAATCAGCCCCAGCATTTT. The rearrangement uses TRBV11-3 and TRBJ1-5; D is unclear. Trimming removed 1 base at V and 0 bases at J, with 19 bases between. Per germline, CDR1 SGHNT and CDR2 YENEEA. The CDR3 extends over 19 amino acids.

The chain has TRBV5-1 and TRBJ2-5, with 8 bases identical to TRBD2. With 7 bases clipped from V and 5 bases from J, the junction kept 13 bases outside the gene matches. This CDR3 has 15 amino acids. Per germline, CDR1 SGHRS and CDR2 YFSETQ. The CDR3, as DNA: TGCGCCAGCTACCAAGCCGGGGGGGCCCACGAGACCCAGTACTTC. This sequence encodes CASYQAGGAHETQYF.

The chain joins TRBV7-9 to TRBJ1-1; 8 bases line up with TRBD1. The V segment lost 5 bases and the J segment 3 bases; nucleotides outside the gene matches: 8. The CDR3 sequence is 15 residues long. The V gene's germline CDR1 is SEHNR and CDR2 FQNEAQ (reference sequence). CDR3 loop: CASSPPTGGDTEAFF. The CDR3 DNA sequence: TGTGCCAGCAGCCCACCTACAGGGGGGGACACTGAAGCTTTCTTT.

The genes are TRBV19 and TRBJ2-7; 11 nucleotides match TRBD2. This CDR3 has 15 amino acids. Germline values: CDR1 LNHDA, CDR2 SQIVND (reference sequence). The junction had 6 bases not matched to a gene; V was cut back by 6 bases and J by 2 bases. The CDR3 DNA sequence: TGTGCCAGTAGACAACTAGCGGGGGACCCCTACGAGCAGTACTTC. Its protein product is CASRQLAGDPYEQYF.

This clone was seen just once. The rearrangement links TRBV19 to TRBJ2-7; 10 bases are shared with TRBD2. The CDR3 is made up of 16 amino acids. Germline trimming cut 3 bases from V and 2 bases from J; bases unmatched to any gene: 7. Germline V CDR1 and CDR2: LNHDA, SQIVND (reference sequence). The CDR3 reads CASSMLLAGITYEQYF. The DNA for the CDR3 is TGTGCCAGTAGTATGCTACTAGCGGGGATTACCTACGAGCAGTACTTC.

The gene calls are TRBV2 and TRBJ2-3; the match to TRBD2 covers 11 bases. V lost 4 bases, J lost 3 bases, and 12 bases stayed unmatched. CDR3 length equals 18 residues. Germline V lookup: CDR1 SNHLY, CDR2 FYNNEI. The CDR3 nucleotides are TGTGCCAGCAGTGGGCTAGCGGGGGGCCAAGGGGAGACAGATACGCAGTATTTT. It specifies CASSGLAGGQGETDTQYF.

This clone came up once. CDR3 loop: CASSETDRGLDNEQFF. The DNA for the CDR3 is TGTGCCAGCAGTGAAACAGACAGGGGGCTAGACAATGAGCAGTTCTTC. This chain connects TRBV6-1 to TRBJ2-1; 10 bases align to TRBD1. Germline V gene data show CDR1 as MNHNS and CDR2 as SASEGT. This CDR3 comprises 16 residues. The V segment lost 2 bases and the J segment 5 bases; nucleotides outside the gene matches: 6.

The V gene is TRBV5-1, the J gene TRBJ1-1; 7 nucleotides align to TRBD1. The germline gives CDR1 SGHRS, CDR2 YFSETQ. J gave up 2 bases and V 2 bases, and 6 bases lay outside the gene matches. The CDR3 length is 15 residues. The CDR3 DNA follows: TGCGCCAGCAGCTTTGGAACAGGGGAAAACACTGAAGCTTTCTTT. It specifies CASSFGTGENTEAFF.

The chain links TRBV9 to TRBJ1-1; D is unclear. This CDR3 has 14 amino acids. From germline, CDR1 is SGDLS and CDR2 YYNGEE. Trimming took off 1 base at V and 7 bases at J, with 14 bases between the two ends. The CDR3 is CASSVLGDSIEAFF. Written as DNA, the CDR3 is TGTGCCAGCAGCGTACTCGGAGACTCAATTGAAGCTTTCTTT.

CDR3 nucleotide sequence: TGTGCCAGCAGCGGGGGTGGGGCCACTGAAGCTTTCTTT. This encodes CASSGGGATEAFF. The gene calls are TRBV9 and TRBJ1-1; a possible D gene is TRBD1 (5 bases). Trimming took 3 bases from V and 4 from J, leaving 10 bases between them. The CDR3 loop spans 13 amino acids. In germline, CDR1 is SGDLS, CDR2 YYNGEE.

CDR3 protein: CASSLGQAGGHGYTF. Here the CDR3 DNA reads TGTGCCAGCAGCTTAGGCCAGGCAGGGGGCCACGGCTACACCTTC. V usage is TRBV13 and J usage is TRBJ1-2; 8 bases map to TRBD1. V dropped 0 bases and J dropped 8; count of bases not matched to a gene: 8. CDR1 is PRHDT and CDR2 is FYEKMQ in the germline V gene (reference sequence). The CDR3 is 15 residues long.

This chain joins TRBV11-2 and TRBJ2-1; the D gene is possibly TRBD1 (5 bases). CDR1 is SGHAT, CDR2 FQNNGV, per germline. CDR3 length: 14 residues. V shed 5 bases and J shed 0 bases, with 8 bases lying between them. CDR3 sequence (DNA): TGTGCCAGCAGCCCTAGGGGCTCCTACAATGAGCAGTTCTTC. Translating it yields CASSPRGSYNEQFF.

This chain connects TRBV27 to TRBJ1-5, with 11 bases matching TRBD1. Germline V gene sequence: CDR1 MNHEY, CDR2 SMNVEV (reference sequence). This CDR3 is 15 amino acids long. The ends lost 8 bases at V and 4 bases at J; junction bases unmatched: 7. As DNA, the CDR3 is TGTGCCAGCGGCTCCGGGACAGGGGGTAATCAGCCCCAGCATTTT. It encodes CASGSGTGGNQPQHF.

In nucleotides, the CDR3 is TGTGCCTGGAGTGTCCCCTTTAGCGGGGGGAGGGATGAGCAGTTCTTC. Residues: CAWSVPFSGGRDEQFF. The rearrangement links TRBV30 to TRBJ2-1; TRBD2 aligns across 10 bases. The V segment lost 0 bases and the J segment 8 bases; nucleotides outside the gene matches: 10. Germline loops: CDR1 GTSNPN, CDR2 SVGIG (reference sequence). The CDR3 is 16 residues long.